This entry lists 6 T cell receptor beta chains sequenced from one sample in a study of CD8 T cells in Susac syndrome. RNA totalling roughly 0.5 to 1 ug underwent reverse transcription with random hexamers. TCRdb re-analysed the immunoSEQ multiplex PCR reads in MiXCR, keeping a single row per CDR3 protein. The table lists under 200,000 distinct CDR3 sequences, around 94% of them singletons. What was sequenced was CD4+ T cells from PBMCs. The receptor source for this set is a human donor with Susac syndrome.

The J gene is TRBJ1-2, the V gene TRBV30; D unclear. This CDR3 has 13 residues. Deletions cut 4 bases from V and 5 bases from J, with 14 bases between. Germline lookup yields CDR1 GTSNPN and CDR2 SVGIG (reference sequence). CDR3 sequence reads: CAWTDPRGYGYTF. The CDR3 DNA follows: TGTGCCTGGACCGACCCACGAGGTTATGGCTACACCTTC. The whole variable domain, filled in from reference TRBV30 and TRBJ1-2, reads SQTIHQWPATLVQPVGSPLSLECTVEGTSNPNLYWYRQAAGRGLQLLFYSVGIGQISSEVPQNLSASRPQDRQFILSSKKLLLSDSGFYLCAWTDPRGYGYTFGSGTRLTVV.

The chain couples TRBV7-8 to TRBJ2-7, with 12 bases fitting TRBD1. The V gene end was trimmed by 6 bases and the J gene end by 3 bases; junction bases not matched to a gene: 6. Per the germline V gene, CDR1 is SGHVS and CDR2 is FQNEAQ. The CDR3 has 15 residues. The CDR3 sequence is CASRYGTGGNYEQYF. In DNA, the CDR3 is TGTGCCAGCAGATATGGGACAGGGGGCAACTACGAGCAGTACTTC. The complete variable domain, with remaining parts taken from reference TRBV7-8 and TRBJ2-7, reads GAGVSQSPRYKVAKRGQDVALRCDPISGHVSLFWYQQALGQGPEFLTYFQNEAQLDKSGLPSDRFFAERPEGSVSTLKIQRTQQEDSAVYLCASRYGTGGNYEQYFGPGTRLTVT.

The gene calls are TRBV3-1 and TRBJ2-1; D may correspond to TRBD1 or TRBD2 (5 bases each). Germline CDR1 LGHDT, CDR2 YNNKEL (reference sequence). Trimming took off 0 bases at V and 0 bases at J, with 12 bases between the two ends. This CDR3 region has 17 residues. The chain's CDR3 is CASSQDRGISSYNEQFF. CDR3 nucleotides: TGTGCCAGCAGCCAAGATCGGGGCATCAGCTCCTACAATGAGCAGTTCTTC.

This clonotype has more than one count but fewer than ten. The CDR3 region has the DNA TGTGCCAGCTCACCGACGGGTTACGAGCAGTACTTC. Translated, it gives CASSPTGYEQYF. The rearrangement uses TRBV18 and TRBJ2-7, with D unclear. The V gene's germline CDR1 is KGHSH and CDR2 LQKENI. The CDR3 runs to 12 residues. Between the trimmed V and J ends, which lost 3 bases and 4 bases, there was a span of 7 bases. The full variable domain, completed using reference TRBV18 and TRBJ2-7, is NAGVMQNPRHLVRRRGQEARLRCSPMKGHSHVYWYRQLPEEGLKFMVYLQKENIIDESGMPKERFSAEFPKEGPSILRIQQVVRGDSAAYFCASSPTGYEQYFGPGTRLTVT.

The V and J genes are TRBV12-5 and TRBJ2-6; D ambiguous. In germline, CDR1 is LGHNT, CDR2 FRNRAP. This CDR3 is 14 amino acids long. With 2 bases removed from V and 1 base from J, the gap between germline ends came to 3 bases. CDR3 sequence (DNA): TGTGCTAGTGGTTTGAATTCTGGGGCCAACGTCCTGACTTTC. Translated, it gives CASGLNSGANVLTF.

This clonotype was picked up a small number of times. This chain uses TRBV4-2 with TRBJ2-7, with 9 bases that match TRBD1. V gave up 4 bases and J gave up 2 bases; unmatched junction bases: 6. Germline CDR1 is LGHNA and CDR2 is YNFKEQ. CDR3 size: 15 residues. The CDR3 nucleotides read TGTGCCAGCAGCCGTACCGGGACAGGGACCTACGAGCAGTACTTC. Its translation is CASSRTGTGTYEQYF.